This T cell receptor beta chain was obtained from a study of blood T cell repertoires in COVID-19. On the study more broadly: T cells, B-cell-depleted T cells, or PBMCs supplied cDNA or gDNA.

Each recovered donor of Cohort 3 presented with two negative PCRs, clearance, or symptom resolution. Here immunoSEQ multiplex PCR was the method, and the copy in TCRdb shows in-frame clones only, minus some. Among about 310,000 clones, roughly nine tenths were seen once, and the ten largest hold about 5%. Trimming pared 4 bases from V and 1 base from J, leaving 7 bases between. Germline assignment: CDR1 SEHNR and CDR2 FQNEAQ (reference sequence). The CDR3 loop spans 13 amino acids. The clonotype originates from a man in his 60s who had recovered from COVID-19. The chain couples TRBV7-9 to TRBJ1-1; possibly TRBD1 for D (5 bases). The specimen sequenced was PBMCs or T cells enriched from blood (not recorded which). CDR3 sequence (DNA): TGTGCCAGCAGCTACGACAGGAACACTGAAGCTTTCTTT. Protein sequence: CASSYDRNTEAFF.